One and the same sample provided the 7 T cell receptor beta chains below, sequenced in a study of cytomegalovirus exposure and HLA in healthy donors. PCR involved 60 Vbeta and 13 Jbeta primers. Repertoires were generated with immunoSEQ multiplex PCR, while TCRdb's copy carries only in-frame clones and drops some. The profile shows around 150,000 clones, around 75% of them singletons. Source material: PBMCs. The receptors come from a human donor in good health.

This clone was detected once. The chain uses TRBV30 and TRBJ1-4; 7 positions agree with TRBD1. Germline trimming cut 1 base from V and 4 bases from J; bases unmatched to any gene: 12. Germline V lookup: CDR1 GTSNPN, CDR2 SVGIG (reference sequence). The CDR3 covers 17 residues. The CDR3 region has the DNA TGTGCCTGGAGTGCACCCCTCGGGACAGTTGGTAATGAAAAACTGTTTTTT. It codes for CAWSAPLGTVGNEKLFF.

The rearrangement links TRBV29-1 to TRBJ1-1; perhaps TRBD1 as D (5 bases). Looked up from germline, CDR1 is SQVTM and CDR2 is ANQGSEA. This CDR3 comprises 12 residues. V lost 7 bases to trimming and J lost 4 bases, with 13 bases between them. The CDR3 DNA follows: TGCAGCGCCCAAGTGGGGGGCACTGAAGCTTTCTTT. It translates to CSAQVGGTEAFF.

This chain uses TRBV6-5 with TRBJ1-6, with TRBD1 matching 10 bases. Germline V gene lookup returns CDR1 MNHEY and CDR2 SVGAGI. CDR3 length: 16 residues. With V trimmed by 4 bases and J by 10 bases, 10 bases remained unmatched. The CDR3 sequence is CASSFTLDRGRSPLHF. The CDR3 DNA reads TGTGCCAGCAGTTTTACCCTGGACAGGGGGAGATCACCCCTCCACTTT.

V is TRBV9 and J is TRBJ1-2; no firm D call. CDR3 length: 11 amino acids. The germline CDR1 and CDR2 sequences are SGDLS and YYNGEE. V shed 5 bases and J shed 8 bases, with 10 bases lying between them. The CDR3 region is CASRKSGGYTF. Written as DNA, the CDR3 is TGTGCCAGCAGAAAATCGGGGGGCTACACCTTC.

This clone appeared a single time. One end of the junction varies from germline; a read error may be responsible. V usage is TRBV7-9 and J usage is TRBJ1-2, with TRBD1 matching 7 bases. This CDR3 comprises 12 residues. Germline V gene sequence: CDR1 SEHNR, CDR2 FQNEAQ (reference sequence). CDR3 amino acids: CSSSLAQGDYTF. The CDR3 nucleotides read TGTTCCAGCAGCTTAGCGCAGGGGGACTACACCTTC.

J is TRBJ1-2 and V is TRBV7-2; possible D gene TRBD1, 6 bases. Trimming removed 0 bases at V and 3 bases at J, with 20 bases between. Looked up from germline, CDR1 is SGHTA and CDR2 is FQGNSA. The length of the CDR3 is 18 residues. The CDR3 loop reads CASSLASRGITLDYGYTF. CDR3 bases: TGTGCCAGCAGCTTAGCAAGCAGGGGAATTACACTGGACTATGGCTACACCTTC. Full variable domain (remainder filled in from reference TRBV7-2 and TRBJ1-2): GAGVSQSPSNKVTEKGKDVELRCDPISGHTALYWYRQSLGQGLEFLIYFQGNSAPDKSGLPSDRFSAERTGGSVSTLTIQRTQQEDSAVYLCASSLASRGITLDYGYTFGSGTRLTVV.

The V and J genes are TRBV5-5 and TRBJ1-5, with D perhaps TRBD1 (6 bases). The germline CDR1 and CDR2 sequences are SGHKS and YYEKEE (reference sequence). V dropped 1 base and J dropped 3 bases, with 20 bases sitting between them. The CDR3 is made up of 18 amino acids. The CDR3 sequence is CASSLNDNRERNNQPQHF. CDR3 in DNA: TGTGCCAGCAGCTTGAACGATAACAGGGAGAGGAACAATCAGCCCCAGCATTTT.